Reported below is one TCR beta chain. Its antigen is as yet unknown. This entry is derived from a study of CD8+ T cells in alopecia areata. As for the study in general: Treated patients swallowed 5 to 10 mg of oral tofacitinib twice daily.

Researchers took lesional scalp punch biopsies and peripheral blood from people who were alopecia areata patients. Findings and limits, study-wide: The study found TCR sharing across patients less clear than in mice, possibly for HLA reasons. Scalp samples also yield sequences of resident alphabeta T cells from normal skin.

The CDR3 is 13 residues long. Germline CDR1 SQVTM, CDR2 ANQGSEA. Extracted from the samples, RNA was reverse transcribed into cDNA to serve as the sequencing template. The data were produced by immunoSEQ multiplex PCR, yet TCRdb's version contains in-frame clones alone and is incomplete. The table shows about 160,000 clones, with 87% occurring only once. The sample in question was CD8+ T cells sorted from blood, obtained at week 0. V usage is TRBV29-1 and J usage is TRBJ1-2; unclear D gene. The TCR originated in a human donor with alopecia areata. The CDR3: CGLSRRPNYGYTF. CDR3 sequence (DNA): TGCGGTCTTTCCCGGAGACCTAACTATGGCTACACCTTC.